The 29 T cell receptor beta chains below come from one sample, sequenced in a study of identical twins. TCRdb reanalysed the 5' RACE reads using MiXCR and keeps one entry per CDR3 protein. The top ten clones hold 12% of a sample with under 450,000 distinct CDR3 sequences, about 18% of them seen once. The sequencing input was naive T cells sorted from blood. Every receptor here comes from a man between 45 and 60 years old in good health.

This clonotype has at least ten counts. The rearrangement uses TRBV4-3 and TRBJ1-5; D is ambiguous. CDR3 length: 15 amino acids. CDR1 and CDR2 (germline): LGHNA, YSLEER. The V and J ends lost 0 bases and 0 bases respectively, with 6 bases between them. The CDR3 loop reads CASSQDPNSNQPQHF. DNA of the CDR3: TGCGCCAGCAGCCAAGATCCCAATAGCAATCAGCCCCAGCATTTT.

This clonotype occurred many times. The chain joins TRBV29-1 to TRBJ1-1, with no clear D. V was clipped by 3 bases and J by 5 bases, with 10 bases between them. This CDR3 comprises 12 residues. The germline gives CDR1 SQVTM, CDR2 ANQGSEA. CDR3 in amino acids: CSVDVGRTEAFF. The DNA of the CDR3 is TGCAGCGTTGATGTGGGAAGGACTGAAGCTTTCTTT.

This clonotype appeared many times. The chain carries TRBV5-6 and TRBJ2-2; 10 nucleotides agree with TRBD1. After removal of 2 bases from V and 5 bases from J, the junction contained 6 bases not matched to a gene. The germline CDR1 and CDR2 sequences are SGHDT and YYEEEE. The CDR3 loop spans 16 amino acids. The CDR3 sequence: CASSFVGTGVTGELFF. For the CDR3, the DNA is TGTGCCAGCAGCTTTGTTGGGACAGGGGTTACCGGGGAGCTGTTTTTT.

This clonotype occurred many times. The chain links TRBV20-1 to TRBJ2-5; 8 bases match TRBD1. The V gene end was trimmed by 5 bases and the J gene end by 5 bases; junction bases not matched to a gene: 10. CDR1 DFQATT and CDR2 SNEGSKA come from the germline V gene (reference sequence). The length of the CDR3 is 14 residues. This CDR3 reads CSAYSGQGWETQYF. In DNA, the CDR3 is TGCAGTGCTTACTCAGGACAGGGCTGGGAGACCCAGTACTTC.

The gene calls are TRBV10-2 and TRBJ2-7, with D maybe TRBD1 (5 bases). This CDR3 has 17 amino acids. Trimming took 2 bases from V and 0 from J, leaving 17 bases between them. Germline V lookup: CDR1 WSHSY, CDR2 SAAADI. In DNA, the CDR3 is TGCGCCAGCAGTGAGGCGACAGCCCTTCTGAGCTCCTACGAGCAGTACTTC. This gives the protein CASSEATALLSSYEQYF.

This clonotype was counted between two and nine times. The chain uses TRBV5-5 and TRBJ2-2; D is unresolved. The CDR3 sequence is 16 residues long. The V end lost 0 bases, the J end lost 6 bases, and 15 bases lay between the germline ends. Germline assignment: CDR1 SGHKS and CDR2 YYEKEE (reference sequence). CDR3 in amino acids: CASSLDYSVYAGELFF. In DNA, the CDR3 is TGTGCCAGCAGCTTGGATTACAGCGTTTACGCCGGGGAGCTGTTTTTT.

This clonotype was observed at least ten times. V usage is TRBV7-2 and J usage is TRBJ2-2; TRBD1 matches at 8 bases. The CDR3 extends over 15 amino acids. CDR1 is SGHTA and CDR2 is FQGNSA in the germline V gene. The V and J ends lost 5 bases and 5 bases, in that order; junction bases with no gene match: 7. In DNA, the CDR3 is TGTGCCAGCAGCGTCCGGGACAGGCTAACCGGGGAGCTGTTTTTT. Residues: CASSVRDRLTGELFF. Filled out from reference TRBV7-2 and TRBJ2-2, the complete variable domain reads GAGVSQSPSNKVTEKGKDVELRCDPISGHTALYWYRQSLGQGLEFLIYFQGNSAPDKSGLPSDRFSAERTGGSVSTLTIQRTQQEDSAVYLCASSVRDRLTGELFFGEGSRLTVL.

This clonotype has just a few counts. The rearrangement links TRBV11-2 to TRBJ2-1; D is ambiguous. Germline V CDR1 and CDR2: SGHAT, FQNNGV. V was clipped by 1 base and J by 7 bases, with 8 bases between them. The CDR3 is 13 residues long. CDR3 DNA sequence: TGTGCCAGCAGCTTAGCACCAGGAAATGAGCAGTTCTTC. Its translation: CASSLAPGNEQFF.

This clonotype was counted between two and nine times. The rearrangement links TRBV29-1 to TRBJ1-1, with D unresolved. Germline V gene lookup returns CDR1 SQVTM and CDR2 ANQGSEA. V lost 4 bases to trimming and J lost 0 bases, with 9 bases between them. The CDR3 length is 13 residues. The CDR3 here is CSVARSMNTEAFF. The CDR3 DNA sequence: TGCAGCGTTGCCAGATCCATGAACACTGAAGCTTTCTTT.

This rearrangement joins TRBV5-1 to TRBJ2-5, with TRBD1 matching over 11 bases. The CDR3 runs to 16 residues. In germline, CDR1 is SGHRS, CDR2 YFSETQ. Unmatched junction bases numbered 5, after V lost 3 bases and J lost 1 base. In DNA, the CDR3 is TGCGCCAGCAGCTCTCGGACAGGGGGCTTCCAAGAGACCCAGTACTTC. Translation gives CASSSRTGGFQETQYF.

This clonotype has just a few counts. The chain employs TRBV4-1 and TRBJ1-1, with TRBD1 matching 7 bases. Germline V gene lookup returns CDR1 MGHRA and CDR2 YSYEKL. The CDR3 runs 13 residues. V lost 4 bases, J lost 8 bases, and 7 bases stayed unmatched. The CDR3 nucleotides are TGCGCCAGCAGCCCCGGGACAGAACCAGAAGCTTTCTTT. Translation: CASSPGTEPEAFF.

The V and J genes are TRBV12-3 or TRBV12-4 and TRBJ2-7; D may be TRBD2 (5 bases). This CDR3 has 15 residues. Trimming took off 4 bases at V and 7 bases at J, with 20 bases between the two ends. The CDR3: CASSSSSRSGREQYF. CDR3 DNA sequence: TGTGCCAGCAGTTCGTCCTCGAGAAGCGGCCGGGAGCAGTACTTC.

The J gene is TRBJ1-1, the V gene TRBV11-2; maybe TRBD1 (6 bases). Germline V gives CDR1 SGHAT, CDR2 FQNNGV. Trimming pared 0 bases from V and 4 bases from J, leaving 18 bases between. CDR3 size: 17 residues. The chain's CDR3 is CASSLDPLRGGGTEAFF. CDR3 nucleotides: TGTGCCAGCAGCTTAGATCCCTTAAGGGGAGGGGGCACTGAAGCTTTCTTT.

V gene TRBV11-2 combines with J gene TRBJ2-3; TRBD1 matches at 7 bases. The CDR3 totals 15 residues. V trimming: 6 bases; J trimming: 2 bases; junction bases outside the gene matches: 8. The V gene's germline CDR1 is SGHAT and CDR2 FQNNGV. As DNA, the CDR3 is TGTGCCAGCAGGTCAGACAGGGCCCCCACAGATACGCAGTATTTT. This codes for CASRSDRAPTDTQYF.

This clonotype was counted ten times or more. The V and J genes are TRBV11-2 and TRBJ2-3; perhaps TRBD1 as D (7 bases). Between the trimmed V and J ends, which lost 4 bases and 6 bases, there was a span of 17 bases. Per the germline V gene, CDR1 is SGHAT and CDR2 is FQNNGV. CDR3 length: 15 residues. The CDR3 region has the DNA TGTGCCAGCAGCTCCTACAGGGGCGGGGAGGATACGCAGTATTTT. This translates into CASSSYRGGEDTQYF.

On this clonotype itself: With a much larger clone just one base away, this may be a read error. The J gene is TRBJ1-2, the V gene TRBV15; D is uncertain. This CDR3 has 15 residues. CDR1 and CDR2 (germline): LNHNV, YYDKDF (reference sequence). The CDR3 loop reads CATSRVRTTNCGYTF. CDR3 coding DNA: TGTGCCACCAGCAGAGTGAGGACCACTAACTGTGGCTACACCTTC.

The chain couples TRBV20-1 to TRBJ2-3; either TRBD1 or TRBD2 may supply D (5 bases each). Germline V CDR1 and CDR2: DFQATT, SNEGSKA (reference sequence). The CDR3 contains 13 residues. The DNA for the CDR3 is TGCAGCCGAGGGGACCTGAGCACAGATACGCAGTATTTT. Its translation: CSRGDLSTDTQYF.

The V gene is TRBV23-1, the J gene TRBJ2-1; TRBD1 might be the D (6 bases). TRBV23-1 is identified as an open reading frame with a role that is uncertain. Trimming took off 0 bases at V and 4 bases at J, with 7 bases between the two ends. The CDR3 is 14 residues long. The CDR3 is CASSQSTGYNEQFF. The DNA of the CDR3 is TGCGCCAGCAGTCAATCTACAGGGTACAATGAGCAGTTCTTC.

V and J are TRBV5-1 and TRBJ1-1; no clear D gene. Germline CDR1 and CDR2: SGHRS and YFSETQ. V was shortened by 5 bases and J by 4 bases, with 6 bases between the two germline ends. The CDR3 extends over 11 amino acids. CDR3 loop: CASREGTEAFF. CDR3 DNA sequence: TGCGCCAGCAGGGAGGGCACTGAAGCTTTCTTT.

Ten or more counts support this clonotype. CDR3 protein: CASSLAGTSKVYGYTF. CDR3 sequence (DNA): TGTGCCAGCAGCTTAGCGGGGACATCGAAAGTCTATGGCTACACCTTC. The rearrangement joins TRBV7-9 to TRBJ1-2; TRBD1 is a possible D gene (6 bases). CDR1 SEHNR and CDR2 FQNEAQ come from the germline V gene (reference sequence). V was pared by 0 bases and J by 4 bases, with 15 bases between. The CDR3 is made up of 16 amino acids.

In this sample, this clonotype turned up a few times. The rearrangement links TRBV7-2 to TRBJ2-5, with 8 bases that match TRBD1. CDR1 and CDR2 (germline): SGHTA, FQGNSA. The CDR3 length is 16 residues. V was pared by 5 bases and J by 5 bases, with 13 bases of the junction left unmatched. The CDR3 DNA is TGTGCCAGCAGCCATCGCGGGACAGGACGAAAGGAGACCCAGTACTTC. Translated, it gives CASSHRGTGRKETQYF.

This clonotype occurred many times. The chain joins TRBV9 to TRBJ2-7, with 8 bases matching TRBD2. The CDR3 is made up of 15 amino acids. V gave up 0 bases and J gave up 0 bases; unmatched junction bases: 2. Germline CDR1 SGDLS, CDR2 YYNGEE. The CDR3: CASSVGAGGSYEQYF. The CDR3 nucleotides are TGTGCCAGCAGCGTAGGGGCGGGAGGCTCCTACGAGCAGTACTTC. The whole variable domain, remainder taken from reference TRBV9 and TRBJ2-7, is DSGVTQTPKHLITATGQRVTLRCSPRSGDLSVYWYQQSLDQGLQFLIQYYNGEERAKGNILERFSAQQFPDLHSELNLSSLELGDSALYFCASSVGAGGSYEQYFGPGTRLTVT.

The chain recombines TRBV20-1 with TRBJ1-1, with D unclear. Germline V lookup: CDR1 DFQATT, CDR2 SNEGSKA (reference sequence). Deletions cut 3 bases from V and 0 bases from J, with 8 bases between. The CDR3 has 13 residues. CDR3 amino acids: CSASQNMNTEAFF. The CDR3 DNA sequence: TGCAGTGCTAGCCAAAACATGAACACTGAAGCTTTCTTT.

This clonotype was counted at least ten times. The V and J genes are TRBV20-1 and TRBJ1-5; a possible D gene is TRBD1 (5 bases). The CDR3 is 13 amino acids. The germline gives CDR1 DFQATT, CDR2 SNEGSKA (reference sequence). V lost 3 bases to trimming and J lost 1 base, with 7 bases between them. CDR3 sequence reads: CSASKGSNQPQHF. As DNA, the CDR3 is TGCAGTGCTAGTAAGGGGAGCAATCAGCCCCAGCATTTT.

V usage is TRBV5-1 and J usage is TRBJ1-2; D is uncertain. The CDR3 is 13 residues long. With 3 bases removed from V and 5 bases from J, the gap between germline ends came to 11 bases. Germline V gene sequence: CDR1 SGHRS, CDR2 YFSETQ. CDR3 region: CASSSPPSYGYTF. In DNA, the CDR3 is TGCGCCAGCAGCTCCCCCCCCTCATATGGCTACACCTTC. The full variable domain, completed using reference TRBV5-1 and TRBJ1-2, is KAGVTQTPRYLIKTRGQQVTLSCSPISGHRSVSWYQQTPGQGLQFLFEYFSETQRNKGNFPGRFSGRQFSNSRSEMNVSTLELGDSALYLCASSSPPSYGYTFGSGTRLTVV.

This clonotype was seen just once. CDR3 region: CASSLVGGTGPLYEQYF. The DNA of the CDR3 is TGTGCCAGCAGCTTAGTTGGCGGGACAGGGCCCCTCTACGAGCAGTACTTC. V usage is TRBV5-6 and J usage is TRBJ2-7, with TRBD1 identical over 9 bases. After removal of 2 bases from V and 3 bases from J, the junction contained 12 bases not matched to a gene. In germline, CDR1 is SGHDT, CDR2 YYEEEE. The CDR3 totals 17 residues.

This clonotype was seen ten or more times. Germline is not matched at one junction end, which may reflect a read error. The rearrangement uses TRBV6-2 or TRBV6-3 and TRBJ1-1; D remains unclear. This CDR3 has 17 residues. Germline V gives CDR1 MNHEY, CDR2 SVGEGT. The CDR3 sequence: CASSYPGYLSENAEAFF. In nucleotides, the CDR3 is TGTGCCAGCAGTTACCCAGGCTATCTATCCGAGAACGCTGAAGCTTTCTTT.

This clonotype appeared many times. CDR3 residues: CASSLRTGSVNTEAFF. The CDR3 bases are TGTGCCAGCAGCCTAAGGACAGGGAGCGTGAACACTGAAGCTTTCTTT. The genes are TRBV7-2 and TRBJ1-1, with 8 nucleotides matching TRBD1. CDR1 is SGHTA and CDR2 is FQGNSA in the germline V gene. CDR3 length equals 16 residues. The ends lost 5 bases at V and 0 bases at J; junction bases unmatched: 8. The entire variable domain, with the rest obtained from reference TRBV7-2 and TRBJ1-1, is as follows: GAGVSQSPSNKVTEKGKDVELRCDPISGHTALYWYRQSLGQGLEFLIYFQGNSAPDKSGLPSDRFSAERTGGSVSTLTIQRTQQEDSAVYLCASSLRTGSVNTEAFFGQGTRLTVV.

The gene calls are TRBV7-2 and TRBJ2-1; 7 bases fit TRBD1. V was pared by 1 base and J by 3 bases, with 6 bases of the junction left unmatched. CDR1 is SGHTA and CDR2 is FQGNSA in the germline V gene. This CDR3 spans 16 amino acids. In DNA form, the CDR3 reads TGTGCCAGCAGCTTAGTTCCAGGGGGTTACTACAATGAGCAGTTCTTC. Encoded protein: CASSLVPGGYYNEQFF.